This TCR beta chain was found in a study of blood T cell repertoires in COVID-19 (dated by TCRdb to the early 2020s). Context from the whole study: Collaborator samples came from the United States, Italy and Spain and covered acute and convalescent phases of COVID-19. The repertoires were released in a freely available public database intended as a resource for research on the immune response to SARS-CoV-2. The dataset comprised deeply sampled blood TCRbeta repertoires from subjects exposed to, actively infected with, or recovered from COVID-19. Nearly every sample came with metadata listing a de-identified subject ID, COVID-19 status, age in years and sex. Where available, HLA class I and class II types were taken from metadata supplied by the sample provider and were not determined by assay-based typing. The prospective study material was composed of cDNA or gDNA derived from T cells, B-cell-depleted T cells, or PBMCs. The samples were drawn from two sources: the first 160 participants of the ongoing ImmuneRACE study, and 1,000 to 1,500 subjects contributed by 6 global collaborators.

For CDR1 and CDR2, the germline V gene (reference sequence) lists SGHNT and YYREEE. Trimming removed 3 bases from V and 4 bases from J, leaving 13 bases between the germline ends. From the cysteine up to the phenylalanine, the CDR3 has a length of 15 residues. Only the CDR3 DNA stays, 45 bases, in frame from base 1. Samples from volunteer blood donors who had recovered from COVID-19 were contributed by a second Seattle source. Collaborating institutions collected whole blood in K2EDTA tubes following their own protocols. For TCRbeta analysis, collaborators shipped samples in one of three forms: frozen whole blood, isolated PBMCs, or DNA extracted from either of those sample types. TCRbeta CDR3 regions were amplified from genomic DNA by means of the immunoSEQ Assay, a bias-controlled multiplex PCR. Concerning the study's data processing: The number of nucleated cells in each sample was estimated from the amplification of reference gene primers within the assay. To quantify the absolute abundance of each unique TCRbeta CDR3 rearrangement, sequence reads were collapsed and filtered. For each sample, productive Simpson clonality was calculated by taking the square root of Simpson's diversity index across productive rearrangements. The table was pulled from immuneACCESS by TCRdb, which kept in-frame rearrangements only. Such tables lose some clones; where checked, under half of the loss comes from unresolved V genes, and the rest has no known cause. The D gene and trimming were derived from the DNA, and the V and J assignments and clone size from that table. Across this sample there are 300,000 to 400,000 clones, with about 89% seen only once. The ten biggest clones cover roughly 7.1% of the sample.

On this clone: The target of this receptor is not known. No much larger clonotype is one base removed from it; base qualities were not supplied.

The investigation overall reported the following: The quantity of clinical and demographic metadata differed by source and by participant and was supplied without curation.

The chain joins TRBV5-4 to TRBJ1-4; confidence is insufficient to name the D gene. The TCR originated in a woman between 50 and 59 years old who had recovered from COVID-19. Sequenced: peripheral blood. The DNA sequence is given as TGTGCCAGCAGCTCTAACACGGGTATTAATGAAAAACTGTTTTTT. The encoded protein is CASSSNTGINEKLFF. The CDR3 plus the reference TRBV5-4 and TRBJ1-4 genes for the other parts give the full variable domain: ETGVTQSPTHLIKTRGQQVTLRCSSQSGHNTVSWYQQALGQGPQFIFQYYREEENGRGNFPPRFSGLQFPNYSSELNVNALELDDSALYLCASSSNTGINEKLFFGSGTQLSVL.